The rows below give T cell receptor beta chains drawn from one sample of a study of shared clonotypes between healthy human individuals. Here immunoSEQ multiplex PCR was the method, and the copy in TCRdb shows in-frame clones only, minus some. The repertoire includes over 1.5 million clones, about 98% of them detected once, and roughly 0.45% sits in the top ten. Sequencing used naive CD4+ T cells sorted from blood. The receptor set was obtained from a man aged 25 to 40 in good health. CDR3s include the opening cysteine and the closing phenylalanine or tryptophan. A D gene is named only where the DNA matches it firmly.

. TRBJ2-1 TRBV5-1 TGCGCCAGCAGAACTATGGGGGCACTGGGATCAAATGAGCAGTTCTTC CASRTMGALGSNEQFF
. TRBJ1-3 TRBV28 TGTGCCAGCAGGTTGGGAAACACCATATATTTT CASRLGNTIYF
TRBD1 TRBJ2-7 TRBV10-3 TGTGCCATCAGTTTCACAGGGGTTGGTCCCGAGCAGTACTTC CAISFTGVGPEQYF
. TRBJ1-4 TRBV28 TGTGCCAGCAGTAGTGAAGAAAAACTGTTTTTT CASSSEEKLFF
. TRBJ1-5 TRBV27 TGTGCCAGCAGTTTATTCTTAGATAGCAATCAGCCCCAGCATTTT CASSLFLDSNQPQHF
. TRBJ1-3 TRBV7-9 TGTGCCAGCAGCTCCGGGCGATTGGACAACACAAACACCATATATTTT CASSSGRLDNTNTIYF
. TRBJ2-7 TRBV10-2 TGCGCCAGCAGTGAGCTCAGCTCCTACGAGCAGTACTTC CASSELSSYEQYF
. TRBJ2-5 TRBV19 TGTGCCAGTAGTATGTCCCAAGAGACCCAGTACTTC CASSMSQETQYF
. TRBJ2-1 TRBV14 TGTGCCAGCAGCGGAGCCTCCTACAATGAGCAGTTCTTC CASSGASYNEQFF
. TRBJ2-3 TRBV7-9 TGTGCCAGCAGCTCGGGGACCCTAGAAGGGGATACGCAGTATTTT CASSSGTLEGDTQYF
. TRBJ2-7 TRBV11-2 TGTGCCAGCAGCTCTTGGGCACAGGGTCCCTACGAGCAGTACTTC CASSSWAQGPYEQYF
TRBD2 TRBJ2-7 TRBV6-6 TGTGCCAGCACTCGGACTAGCGGGAGGTTCGACGAGCAGTACTTC CASTRTSGRFDEQYF
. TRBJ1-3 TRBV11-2 TGTGCCAGCAGCTTATTGGCGAACGGAAACACCATATATTTT CASSLLANGNTIYF
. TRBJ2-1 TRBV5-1 TGCGCCAGCAAGAAGGACTCCTACAATGAGCAGTTCTTC CASKKDSYNEQFF